Listed here is a single T cell receptor beta chain. Its antigen is still unknown. The germline gives CDR1 ENHRY, CDR2 SYGVKD. The CDR3 sequence is 18 residues long. V dropped 4 bases and J dropped 3; count of bases not matched to a gene: 12. The assay was immunoSEQ multiplex PCR, and TCRdb's table has in-frame clones only and misses some. The sample lists 25,000 to 35,000 clones; roughly nine tenths were seen once. This record belongs to a study of T cell responses to AZD1222 COVID-19 vaccine. Study-wide findings and caveats: The study reported that nearly half of spike-specific TCRs target unmutated variant regions. At baseline, just a handful of AZD1222 recipients tested seropositive. Spike-wide vaccine-associated CD4 TCRs dominated at 160-218 and 743-854. Donors were chiefly white British, with a greater number of females, and clonal diversity was perhaps underestimated.

The receptor's source is an adult in good health. The chain joins TRBV10-3 to TRBJ1-3, with 10 bases identical to TRBD1. Sequencing was performed on peripheral blood, taken on day 0 of AZD1222 vaccination. The CDR3 reads CAISGTDRGQAYGNTIYF. CDR3 nucleotides: TGTGCCATCAGTGGCACTGACAGGGGGCAAGCTTATGGAAACACCATATATTTT.